Shown below are 15 T cell receptor beta chains from a single sample sequenced in a study of blood T cell repertoires in COVID-19. The repertoire was sequenced with immunoSEQ multiplex PCR; TCRdb's copy has only in-frame clones and lacks some. The table includes around 40,000 clones, about nine tenths detected once. Sample: peripheral blood. The receptors derive from a man over 45 with active COVID-19.

V usage is TRBV19 and J usage is TRBJ1-3, with TRBD1 matching over 7 bases. Germline V CDR1 and CDR2: LNHDA, SQIVND (reference sequence). CDR3 length: 15 residues. The J segment lost 2 bases and the V segment lost 5 bases, leaving 6 bases of the junction unmatched. CDR3 DNA: TGTGCCAGTAGTGGGACAGTGAATCCTGGAAACACCATATATTTT. It codes for CASSGTVNPGNTIYF.

The V and J genes are TRBV28 and TRBJ1-5; D is uncertain. The CDR3 totals 17 residues. Germline-derived CDR1 and CDR2 are MDHEN and SYDVKM. Trimming stripped 1 base from V and 4 bases from J, with 17 bases between. In DNA, the CDR3 is TGTGCCAGCAGTTTATCCACACCTAGCCCGTTAAATCAGCCCCAGCATTTT. Amino acid sequence: CASSLSTPSPLNQPQHF. The full variable domain, completed using reference TRBV28 and TRBJ1-5, is DVKVTQSSRYLVKRTGEKVFLECVQDMDHENMFWYRQDPGLGLRLIYFSYDVKMKEKGDIPEGYSVSREKKERFSLILESASTNQTSMYLCASSLSTPSPLNQPQHFGDGTRLSIL.

This sequence joins TRBV27 and TRBJ2-7, with D perhaps matching TRBD1 (5 bases). The CDR3 runs to 14 residues. The V end lost 6 bases, the J end lost 6 bases, and 18 bases lay between the germline ends. Germline loops: CDR1 MNHEY, CDR2 SMNVEV (reference sequence). DNA of the CDR3: TGTGCCAGCAGCCTCAGGGCGTTCCCCTCCGAGCAGTACTTC. Translated, it gives CASSLRAFPSEQYF.

V gene TRBV28 combines with J gene TRBJ2-5, with D possibly matching TRBD1 (6 bases). CDR1 and CDR2 (germline): MDHEN, SYDVKM. V was trimmed by 6 bases and J by 2 bases, leaving 25 bases between them. This CDR3 comprises 18 residues. This CDR3 is CASSPNRVLSVGQETQYF. The CDR3 nucleotides are TGTGCCAGCAGCCCAAACAGGGTATTATCCGTGGGTCAAGAGACCCAGTACTTC.

V is TRBV19 and J is TRBJ2-2; perhaps TRBD2 as D (5 bases). The length of the CDR3 is 12 residues. Per germline, CDR1 LNHDA and CDR2 SQIVND (reference sequence). The ends were cut back, 10 bases at V and 7 bases at J, with 13 bases in the middle. CDR3 in amino acids: CATGVLNGELFF. In nucleotides, the CDR3 is TGTGCCACCGGGGTGCTCAACGGGGAGCTGTTTTTT. The full variable domain, with the rest looked up from reference TRBV19 and TRBJ2-2, is DGGITQSPKYLFRKEGQNVTLSCEQNLNHDAMYWYRQDPGQGLRLIYYSQIVNDFQKGDIAEGYSVSREKKESFPLTVTSAQKNPTAFYLCATGVLNGELFFGEGSRLTVL.

The chain employs TRBV6-2 or TRBV6-3 and TRBJ2-1, with 13 bases matching TRBD2. From germline, CDR1 is MNHEY and CDR2 SVGEGT. The CDR3 runs 19 residues. The J segment lost 6 bases and the V segment lost 0 bases, leaving 11 bases of the junction unmatched. CDR3 coding DNA: TGTGCCAGCAGTTACTCGAGGGCACTAGCGGGAGGGCCTTTCAATGAGCAGTTCTTC. This codes for CASSYSRALAGGPFNEQFF.

The V gene is TRBV9, the J gene TRBJ1-1; D may be TRBD1 (6 bases). V was pared by 4 bases and J by 0 bases, with 10 bases between. The germline CDR1 and CDR2 sequences are SGDLS and YYNGEE. This CDR3 has 14 amino acids. The DNA of the CDR3 is TGTGCCAGCAGCTACACAGGGTTGAACACTGAAGCTTTCTTT. It codes for CASSYTGLNTEAFF. Supplemented by reference TRBV9 and TRBJ1-1, the full variable domain reads DSGVTQTPKHLITATGQRVTLRCSPRSGDLSVYWYQQSLDQGLQFLIQYYNGEERAKGNILERFSAQQFPDLHSELNLSSLELGDSALYFCASSYTGLNTEAFFGQGTRLTVV.

The rearrangement joins TRBV6-5 to TRBJ1-2; a possible D gene is TRBD1 (6 bases). Germline values: CDR1 MNHEY, CDR2 SVGAGI. The CDR3 covers 16 residues. The ends were cut back, 2 bases at V and 6 bases at J, with 19 bases in the middle. CDR3 DNA sequence: TGTGCCAGCAGTTACCTTCTGGAGGGGGGGACCGATGGCTACACCTTC. Encoded protein: CASSYLLEGGTDGYTF.

V and J are TRBV28 and TRBJ2-7, with D possibly matching TRBD1 (6 bases). The V gene's germline CDR1 is MDHEN and CDR2 SYDVKM. The CDR3 covers 18 residues. V was pared by 0 bases and J by 0 bases, with 18 bases between. CDR3 in amino acids: CASSLWGQGRAYSYEQYF. CDR3 in DNA: TGTGCCAGCAGTTTATGGGGGCAGGGGCGGGCGTACTCCTACGAGCAGTACTTC.

The chain joins TRBV7-2 to TRBJ2-1; a weak D match, TRBD2 (6 bases). This CDR3 is 16 amino acids long. CDR1 SGHTA and CDR2 FQGNSA come from the germline V gene. Trimming cost V 1 base and J 5 bases, with 15 bases left between them. This CDR3 is CASSLEGGGWNNEQFF. DNA of the CDR3: TGTGCCAGCAGCTTAGAGGGAGGAGGATGGAACAATGAGCAGTTCTTC.

This chain links TRBV13 with TRBJ2-5; 9 bases align to TRBD2. V trimming: 5 bases; J trimming: 2 bases; junction bases outside the gene matches: 6. This CDR3 has 15 residues. Germline assignment: CDR1 PRHDT and CDR2 FYEKMQ (reference sequence). The CDR3 spells CASSPSSGTQETQYF. The CDR3 DNA follows: TGTGCCAGCAGCCCCTCTAGCGGGACTCAAGAGACCCAGTACTTC.

The chain is built from TRBV4-1 and TRBJ2-5; D possibly corresponds to TRBD2 (6 bases). The CDR3 extends over 15 amino acids. Trimming stripped 5 bases from V and 0 bases from J, with 13 bases between. The V gene's germline CDR1 is MGHRA and CDR2 YSYEKL. The CDR3 region is CASSGQRAYQETQYF. DNA for the CDR3: TGCGCCAGCAGCGGCCAGCGGGCGTACCAAGAGACCCAGTACTTC.

J is TRBJ2-1 and V is TRBV4-3; possibly TRBD2 for D (5 bases). The germline CDR1 and CDR2 sequences are LGHNA and YSLEER. The V end was cut by 4 bases, the J end by 9 bases, with 16 bases between. This CDR3 contains 14 residues. In nucleotides, the CDR3 is TGCGCCAGCAGCCTACAAACCCTGGACTCTGAGCAGTTCTTC. Translating it yields CASSLQTLDSEQFF.

This chain uses TRBV18 with TRBJ2-2, with D perhaps TRBD2 (6 bases). The CDR3 consists of 14 residues. The germline V gene encodes CDR1 KGHSH and CDR2 LQKENI. Trimming left V 8 bases short and J 3 bases short, with 13 bases between. CDR3 amino acids: CASRLGPDTGELFF. CDR3 nucleotide sequence: TGTGCCAGCCGACTAGGCCCTGACACCGGGGAGCTGTTTTTT. The whole variable domain, remainder taken from reference TRBV18 and TRBJ2-2, is NAGVMQNPRHLVRRRGQEARLRCSPMKGHSHVYWYRQLPEEGLKFMVYLQKENIIDESGMPKERFSAEFPKEGPSILRIQQVVRGDSAAYFCASRLGPDTGELFFGEGSRLTVL.

V and J are TRBV24-1 and TRBJ2-2; D gene uncertain. CDR3 length: 13 residues. Germline loops: CDR1 KGHDR, CDR2 SFDVKD. Trimming took off 5 bases at V and 6 bases at J, with 9 bases between the two ends. The CDR3, as DNA: TGTGCCACCAGTGCCCAACTGCCCGGGGAGCTGTTTTTT. Translating gives CATSAQLPGELFF.